This T cell receptor (beta chain) was retrieved from a study of regulatory T cells in long-lasting Graves disease. This clonotype was recorded many times. The TCR beta library used iRepertoire HTBI primers with Arm-PCR amplification of CDR3. In the original workflow: The study identified roughly 59 TRBV and about 14 TRBJ segments across samples. Each CDR3 protein is one row after TCRdb ran MiXCR on the multiplex PCR reads. The V and J calls were determined by TCRdb, not by the authors. The data show around 460,000 distinct CDR3 sequences, 20% to 25% seen once. Regarding time point: persistent/refractory GD, antithyroid drugs over 5 years with positive TRAb. Scientists built the TCR library using RNA that was extracted from PBMCs. Patients came through an endocrinology department, and that department was in Xi'an, China. The CDR3 has 14 residues. Germline CDR1 reads SNHLY; CDR2 reads FYNNEI. V lost 5 bases and J lost 4; bases outside the gene matches: 5.

The chain links TRBV2 to TRBJ2-7; TRBD1 matches at 10 bases. The receptor was isolated from a female donor with Graves disease. This material consisted of peripheral blood mononuclear cells (PBMCs), taken when the disease was refractory, from a patient treated with antithyroid drugs. The CDR3 sequence is CASSWDRGEYEQYF. The CDR3 DNA sequence: TGTGCCAGCAGTTGGGACAGGGGAGAATACGAGCAGTACTTC.